The 30 T cell receptor beta chains below were found in one sample sequenced in a study of cytomegalovirus exposure and HLA in healthy donors. Sequencing used immunoSEQ multiplex PCR; TCRdb keeps in-frame clones, though not all of them. The sample consists of under 200,000 clones, about 90% of them appearing once. Material for sequencing was PBMCs. Every receptor here comes from a woman in her late teens or twenties in good health and CMV-seropositive.

The rearrangement uses TRBV5-1 and TRBJ1-3, with D unclear. In germline, CDR1 is SGHRS, CDR2 YFSETQ. There are 17 residues in the CDR3. Trimming stripped 0 bases from V and 0 bases from J, with 13 bases between. CDR3 DNA sequence: TGCGCCAGCAGCTTGGGTCCGGGTCGATTCTCTGGAAACACCATATATTTT. This encodes CASSLGPGRFSGNTIYF.

As for this clone: A read error is likely here: a far larger clone is one base away. The rearrangement joins TRBV6-5 to TRBJ1-1; tentatively, D is TRBD1 (5 bases). The V and J ends lost 2 bases and 1 base respectively, with 5 bases between them. This CDR3 is built from 13 residues. Per germline, CDR1 MNHEY and CDR2 SVGAGI. DNA for the CDR3: TGTGCCAGCAGTTACAGGGGGAACACTGAAGCTTTCTTT. Translating it yields CASSYRGNTEAFF.

The rearrangement joins TRBV14 to TRBJ2-7; 9 bases map to TRBD1. Unmatched junction bases numbered 6, after V lost 1 base and J lost 2 bases. The germline V gene has CDR1 SGHDN and CDR2 FVKESK. The length of the CDR3 is 16 residues. CDR3 loop: CASSQGLTGGTYEQYF. The DNA of the CDR3 is TGTGCCAGCAGCCAAGGTCTGACAGGGGGTACCTACGAGCAGTACTTC.

V usage is TRBV19 and J usage is TRBJ1-4; D call uncertain. The CDR3 spans 13 residues. V was trimmed by 8 bases and J by 5 bases, leaving 12 bases between them. Germline V gene sequence: CDR1 LNHDA, CDR2 SQIVND (reference sequence). CDR3 residues: CASSDLENEKLFF. The CDR3 DNA sequence: TGTGCCAGTTCCGACTTAGAAAATGAAAAACTGTTTTTT.

CDR3 amino acids: CATSRGDSYEQYF. CDR3 coding DNA: TGTGCCACCAGCAGAGGCGACTCCTACGAGCAGTACTTC. The V gene is TRBV15, the J gene TRBJ2-7; D gene uncertain. Trimming left V 1 base short and J 0 bases short, with 4 bases between. Germline-derived CDR1 and CDR2 are LNHNV and YYDKDF (reference sequence). CDR3 length equals 13 residues. Combining the CDR3 with reference TRBV15 and TRBJ2-7 gives the whole variable domain DAMVIQNPRYQVTQFGKPVTLSCSQTLNHNVMYWYQQKSSQAPKLLFHYYDKDFNNEADTPDNFQSRRPNTSFCFLDIRSPGLGDTAMYLCATSRGDSYEQYFGPGTRLTVT.

The gene calls are TRBV2 and TRBJ2-7; 8 bases match TRBD2. The CDR3 is 14 amino acids. V shed 10 bases and J 4 bases; nucleotides not matched to a gene: 12. CDR1 SNHLY and CDR2 FYNNEI come from the germline V gene. CDR3 coding DNA: TGTGCCACCTCGGGGGGGATAAGGGAGTACGAGCAGTACTTC. This codes for CATSGGIREYEQYF. Based on the CDR3 plus reference TRBV2 and TRBJ2-7, the full variable domain is EPEVTQTPSHQVTQMGQEVILRCVPISNHLYFYWYRQILGQKVEFLVSFYNNEISEKSEIFDDQFSVERPDGSNFTLKIRSTKLEDSAMYFCATSGGIREYEQYFGPGTRLTVT.

This clone was recorded only once. The chain combines TRBV5-3 with TRBJ2-5; D might be TRBD1 (5 bases). TRBV5-3 falls under the ORF class, with uncertain function. CDR3 size: 14 residues. Between the trimmed V and J ends, which lost 2 bases and 1 base, there was a span of 9 bases. As DNA, the CDR3 is TGTGCCAGAAGCTTTTTTAGGGGCCAAGAGACCCAGTACTTC. Its translation: CARSFFRGQETQYF.

The DNA for the CDR3 is TGTGCCAGCAGGCCGCCCGGGGGGTGGTATGGCTACACCTTC. Translating gives CASRPPGGWYGYTF. The chain uses TRBV28 and TRBJ1-2; D might be TRBD1 (5 bases). This CDR3 is 14 amino acids long. Between the trimmed V and J ends, which lost 6 bases and 5 bases, there was a span of 16 bases. CDR1 MDHEN and CDR2 SYDVKM come from the germline V gene.

This clone was recorded a few times. J is TRBJ1-3 and V is TRBV5-6, with D unclear. The V and J ends lost 7 bases and 2 bases respectively, with 10 bases between them. The CDR3 spans 13 residues. The germline CDR1 and CDR2 sequences are SGHDT and YYEEEE. This chain's CDR3 is CASRRIAGNTIYF. The CDR3 DNA reads as TGTGCCAGCCGTCGTATAGCTGGAAACACCATATATTTT.

This chain connects TRBV5-3 to TRBJ1-1; 7 bases agree with TRBD1. TRBV5-3 counts as an open reading frame of uncertain function. Losses at the gene ends were 4 bases for V and 4 bases for J; bases not matched to a gene: 7. The CDR3 is made up of 14 amino acids. The CDR3 is CARSPDRAGTEAFF. The DNA of the CDR3 is TGTGCCAGAAGCCCTGACAGGGCGGGCACTGAAGCTTTCTTT.

This clone was counted once. The chain couples TRBV6-5 to TRBJ1-2; no reliable D call. Germline V CDR1 and CDR2: MNHEY, SVGAGI. The V end lost 6 bases, the J end lost 2 bases, and 10 bases lay between the germline ends. The CDR3 sequence is 13 residues long. For the CDR3, the DNA is TGTGCCAGCAGGGGAGGGATAAACTATGGCTACACCTTC. Translation gives CASRGGINYGYTF.

The chain recombines TRBV4-1 with TRBJ2-2; D not resolved. The CDR3 covers 13 residues. Germline-derived CDR1 and CDR2 are MGHRA and YSYEKL. The ends were cut back, 1 base at V and 5 bases at J, with 5 bases in the middle. CDR3 sequence (DNA): TGCGCCAGCAGCCAAGTCAGGACCGGGGAGCTGTTTTTT. Translation gives CASSQVRTGELFF.

This sequence joins TRBV4-3 and TRBJ1-5; 9 nucleotides line up with TRBD1. CDR1 LGHNA and CDR2 YSLEER come from the germline V gene. This CDR3 contains 15 residues. V was clipped by 5 bases and J by 4 bases; unmatched bases: 6. The CDR3 DNA sequence: TGCGCCAGCAGCTCGGACAGGGGAGAGAATCAGCCCCAGCATTTT. Protein sequence: CASSSDRGENQPQHF.

The V and J genes are TRBV7-6 and TRBJ1-2; unclear D gene. Trimming removed 5 bases at V and 4 bases at J, with 20 bases between. Germline loops: CDR1 SGHVS, CDR2 FNYEAQ. This CDR3 comprises 16 residues. The CDR3 loop is CASSPRNRVDIYGYTF. CDR3 nucleotide sequence: TGTGCCAGCAGCCCCCGCAACCGGGTCGATATCTATGGCTACACCTTC.

The genes are TRBV11-2 and TRBJ1-3, with 10 bases identical to TRBD1. This CDR3 has 18 residues. Germline assignment: CDR1 SGHAT and CDR2 FQNNGV. With V trimmed by 5 bases and J by 5 bases, 15 bases remained unmatched. CDR3 DNA: TGTGCCAGCAGCCCTGCCGGACAGGGGGATAGGCGAAGAAACACCATATATTTT. Translation gives CASSPAGQGDRRRNTIYF.

CDR3 in DNA: TGTGCCAGCAGTTACCGGTCAGGGATGAACACTGAAGCTTTCTTT. It translates to CASSYRSGMNTEAFF. J is TRBJ1-1 and V is TRBV6-5; tentative D call: TRBD1 (5 bases). CDR1 is MNHEY and CDR2 is SVGAGI in the germline V gene. The CDR3 consists of 15 residues. V gave up 2 bases and J gave up 0 bases, with 10 bases separating them.

This chain joins TRBV2 and TRBJ2-5; 7 bases fit TRBD2. The CDR3 sequence is 15 residues long. With 3 bases clipped from V and 2 bases from J, the junction kept 6 bases outside the gene matches. Germline lookup yields CDR1 SNHLY and CDR2 FYNNEI. The CDR3: CASSDVAGRQETQYF. CDR3 in DNA: TGTGCCAGCAGTGATGTAGCGGGCCGACAAGAGACCCAGTACTTC.

This rearrangement joins TRBV2 to TRBJ2-4; D is unresolved. V was cut by 3 bases and J by 0 bases, with 12 bases left in between. CDR1 and CDR2 from the germline V gene are SNHLY and FYNNEI. The CDR3 contains 16 residues. The CDR3 sequence: CASSEVERLAKNIQYF. The DNA for the CDR3 is TGTGCCAGCAGTGAGGTTGAGCGCCTAGCCAAAAACATTCAGTACTTC.

This clone was counted once. In DNA, the CDR3 is TGCGCCAGCTGGGGCGTAGTGGGAGGGCCGAGGTCGTCCTACGAGCAGTACTTC. This translates into CASWGVVGGPRSSYEQYF. This sequence joins TRBV10-2 and TRBJ2-7; 7 nucleotides agree with TRBD2. V shed 8 bases, J shed 1 base, and the junction held 20 bases outside the gene matches. Germline V gives CDR1 WSHSY, CDR2 SAAADI. The CDR3 is made up of 18 amino acids.

The chain joins TRBV29-1 to TRBJ1-2; 9 nucleotides align to TRBD1. This CDR3 is 17 amino acids long. V was pared by 4 bases and J by 4 bases, with 16 bases of the junction left unmatched. CDR1 and CDR2 from the germline V gene are SQVTM and ANQGSEA. CDR3 sequence reads: CSVAPIGTGRWFYGYTF. CDR3 in DNA: TGCAGCGTTGCTCCCATCGGGACAGGGCGGTGGTTCTATGGCTACACCTTC.

This clone was observed a single time. The V and J genes are TRBV29-1 and TRBJ2-1; 8 bases are shared with TRBD1. Germline V gene data show CDR1 as SQVTM and CDR2 as ANQGSEA. V shed 5 bases and J 3 bases; nucleotides not matched to a gene: 6. The CDR3 length is 14 residues. CDR3 DNA: TGCAGCGTTTTTCGACAGGGGAGCTACAATGAGCAGTTCTTC. As protein: CSVFRQGSYNEQFF.

This chain links TRBV7-2 with TRBJ2-7; TRBD1 aligns across 11 bases. The CDR3 loop spans 15 amino acids. The germline CDR1 and CDR2 sequences are SGHTA and FQGNSA. With 5 bases clipped from V and 6 bases from J, the junction kept 9 bases outside the gene matches. CDR3 sequence: CASSRSGQGVVEQYF. DNA of the CDR3: TGTGCCAGCAGCCGGTCGGGACAGGGGGTAGTCGAGCAGTACTTC. Supplemented by reference TRBV7-2 and TRBJ2-7, the full variable domain reads GAGVSQSPSNKVTEKGKDVELRCDPISGHTALYWYRQSLGQGLEFLIYFQGNSAPDKSGLPSDRFSAERTGGSVSTLTIQRTQQEDSAVYLCASSRSGQGVVEQYFGPGTRLTVT.

This rearrangement joins TRBV6-1 to TRBJ2-2; tentatively, D is TRBD1 (7 bases). The CDR3 has 16 residues. V was clipped by 2 bases and J by 5 bases, with 15 bases between them. Germline-derived CDR1 and CDR2 are MNHNS and SASEGT. The CDR3, as DNA: TGTGCCAGCAGTGAACGCAGGGGGGCTCAAACCGGGGAGCTGTTTTTT. This sequence encodes CASSERRGAQTGELFF.

J is TRBJ2-2 and V is TRBV5-4, with 15 positions matching TRBD2. The trim removed 5 bases at V and 0 bases at J, leaving 2 bases unmatched. This CDR3 contains 17 residues. Germline values: CDR1 SGHNT, CDR2 YYREEE (reference sequence). This chain's CDR3 is CASSRTSGRANTGELFF. The CDR3 coding sequence is TGTGCCAGCAGTCGGACTAGCGGGAGGGCGAACACCGGGGAGCTGTTTTTT.

This chain uses TRBV14 with TRBJ2-3; maybe TRBD1 (5 bases). V was trimmed by 1 base and J by 3 bases, leaving 11 bases between them. This CDR3 has 15 amino acids. The germline gives CDR1 SGHDN, CDR2 FVKESK. The CDR3 protein is CASSQVGRLTDTQYF. DNA for the CDR3: TGTGCCAGCAGCCAAGTGGGGCGCCTAACAGATACGCAGTATTTT.

This chain joins TRBV4-2 and TRBJ1-5, with 7 bases that match TRBD1. Losses at the gene ends were 0 bases for V and 5 bases for J; bases not matched to a gene: 7. Germline CDR1 is LGHNA and CDR2 is YNFKEQ. The CDR3 sequence is 16 residues long. CDR3 nucleotide sequence: TGTGCCAGCAGCCAAGATCCGCAGGGGGGTTATCAGCCCCAGCATTTT. This translates into CASSQDPQGGYQPQHF.

This clone was recorded only once. This chain connects TRBV27 to TRBJ2-2, with D perhaps matching TRBD1 (6 bases). V was pared by 3 bases and J by 2 bases, with 10 bases between. In germline, CDR1 is MNHEY, CDR2 SMNVEV (reference sequence). The CDR3 loop spans 15 amino acids. DNA of the CDR3: TGTGCCAGCAGTTTCTGGGACACAAACACCGGGGAGCTGTTTTTT. Protein: CASSFWDTNTGELFF.

In its sample, this clone was seen once. This rearrangement joins TRBV5-1 to TRBJ1-2, with D unclear. The V gene's germline CDR1 is SGHRS and CDR2 YFSETQ. Trimming cost V 4 bases and J 4 bases, with 11 bases left between them. This CDR3 is 13 amino acids long. For the CDR3, the DNA is TGCGCCAGCAGCCAAACAGACACCTATGGCTACACCTTC. Translating it yields CASSQTDTYGYTF.

This clone has a single count. The rearrangement joins TRBV5-1 to TRBJ2-6; D is unclear. The CDR3 is 16 amino acids. Trimming shortened V by 2 bases and J by 2 bases, and 11 bases separated the two germline ends. Germline V gives CDR1 SGHRS, CDR2 YFSETQ. The CDR3 region has the DNA TGCGCCAGCAGCTTACGAGCAGGCGCTGGGGCCAACGTCCTGACTTTC. Its translation: CASSLRAGAGANVLTF.

The CDR3 is CASSFVLAGGELFF. The CDR3 nucleotides read TGTGCCAGCAGTTTTGTACTAGCGGGCGGGGAGCTGTTTTTT. The rearrangement links TRBV27 to TRBJ2-2; 9 bases fit TRBD2. Germline-derived CDR1 and CDR2 are MNHEY and SMNVEV (reference sequence). This CDR3 is 14 amino acids long. V shed 3 bases and J 7 bases; nucleotides not matched to a gene: 3.